Listed below are T cell receptor beta chains from one sample, sequenced in a study of T cell changes during pregnancy in multiple sclerosis. Clones were read by immunoSEQ multiplex PCR, and TCRdb kept only the in-frame ones, dropping some. The sample has about 100,000 clones, about 94% seen once. Sequenced here: peripheral blood, sampled before pregnancy. These receptors all come from a female donor with multiple sclerosis, enrolled in a pregnancy study. The CDR3 runs from the conserved cysteine through the conserved F or W. A D gene is named only where the DNA matches it firmly. The size entry is marked missing in some rows and otherwise reads once, few, many or a size class.

CDR3nt: TGTGCCAGCAGCGTAACTAGCGGAGGCAACAATGAGCAGTTCTTC
CDR3aa: CASSVTSGGNNEQFF
j_gene: TRBJ2-1
d_gene: TRBD2
abundance: .
v_gene: TRBV9

CDR3nt: TGCGCCAGCAGCTTGGGTGGAGGTAGCAATCAGCCCCAGCATTTT
CDR3aa: CASSLGGGSNQPQHF
j_gene: TRBJ1-5
d_gene: .
abundance: .
v_gene: TRBV5-1

CDR3nt: TGTGCCAGTAGTATGGGAGGTTTTGGGGCCAACGTCCTGACTTTC
CDR3aa: CASSMGGFGANVLTF
j_gene: TRBJ2-6
d_gene: .
abundance: once
v_gene: TRBV19

CDR3nt: TGTGCCAGCAGCCAAGCTGATGGCACGCCCCAGTACTTC
CDR3aa: CASSQADGTPQYF
j_gene: TRBJ2-5
d_gene: .
abundance: once
v_gene: TRBV14

CDR3nt: TGTGCCAGTAGTTACGGGACTGAGGCTTTCTTT
CDR3aa: CASSYGTEAFF
j_gene: TRBJ1-1
d_gene: .
abundance: .
v_gene: TRBV19

CDR3nt: TGTGCCAGCAGTCTCACAGGGGGCATGAACACTGAAGCTTTCTTT
CDR3aa: CASSLTGGMNTEAFF
j_gene: TRBJ1-1
d_gene: TRBD1
abundance: .
v_gene: TRBV2

CDR3nt: TGTGCCAGCAGTCCTCTAGCGGGAGGTTCCTACGAGCAGTACTTC
CDR3aa: CASSPLAGGSYEQYF
j_gene: TRBJ2-7
d_gene: TRBD2
abundance: .
v_gene: TRBV6-5

CDR3nt: TGTGCCTGGGAGGGATCGGGGAATGAGCAGTTCTTC
CDR3aa: CAWEGSGNEQFF
j_gene: TRBJ2-1
d_gene: .
abundance: .
v_gene: TRBV30

CDR3nt: TGCACCAGCAGCCGGGCGGGGCTAGCGGGGGCGAGCGGAATCGGGGATACGCAGTATTTT
CDR3aa: CTSSRAGLAGASGIGDTQYF
j_gene: TRBJ2-3
d_gene: .
abundance: .
v_gene: TRBV1

CDR3nt: TGTGCCAGCAGTTTATTGGTAAGCAGAGGTTACGAGCAGTACTTC
CDR3aa: CASSLLVSRGYEQYF
j_gene: TRBJ2-7
d_gene: .
abundance: .
v_gene: TRBV27

CDR3nt: TGTGCCAGCGCGATGGGGGCAAATCAGCCCCAGCATTTT
CDR3aa: CASAMGANQPQHF
j_gene: TRBJ1-5
d_gene: .
abundance: .
v_gene: TRBV19

CDR3nt: TGCGCCAGCAGCCTCCCCGGAGCAGGGACAGATCATGGCTACACCTTC
CDR3aa: CASSLPGAGTDHGYTF
j_gene: TRBJ1-2
d_gene: TRBD1
abundance: once
v_gene: TRBV5-1

CDR3nt: TGCGCCAGCAGCCAAGGAGGGACAGGGCCTTCTCGGGAGCAGTACTTC
CDR3aa: CASSQGGTGPSREQYF
j_gene: TRBJ2-7
d_gene: TRBD1
abundance: .
v_gene: TRBV4-3

CDR3nt: TGCGCCAGCAGCCAGGACCCCCAGGGGGCGCCGTACTACGAGCAGTACTTC
CDR3aa: CASSQDPQGAPYYEQYF
j_gene: TRBJ2-7
d_gene: TRBD1
abundance: few
v_gene: TRBV4-1

CDR3nt: TGTGCCAGCATCCTTGGGGGCAAAGAGACCCAGTACTTC
CDR3aa: CASILGGKETQYF
j_gene: TRBJ2-5
d_gene: .
abundance: .
v_gene: TRBV6-1

CDR3nt: TGTGCCAGCAGCTTGGGCACGAGGACCGGGGAGCTGTTTTTT
CDR3aa: CASSLGTRTGELFF
j_gene: TRBJ2-2
d_gene: .
abundance: .
v_gene: TRBV5-5

CDR3nt: TGTGCCAGCAGCCTCCGACAGGGAGATTCCTACGAGCAGTACTTC
CDR3aa: CASSLRQGDSYEQYF
j_gene: TRBJ2-7
d_gene: TRBD1
abundance: .
v_gene: TRBV7-2

CDR3nt: TGTGCCAGTAGTATGACAAACAGGGGGCTAAGCAATCAGCCCCAGCATTTT
CDR3aa: CASSMTNRGLSNQPQHF
j_gene: TRBJ1-5
d_gene: TRBD1
abundance: .
v_gene: TRBV19

CDR3nt: TGCGCCAGCAGCTCACTGACAGATATGAACACTGAAGCTTTCTTT
CDR3aa: CASSSLTDMNTEAFF
j_gene: TRBJ1-1
d_gene: .
abundance: .
v_gene: TRBV5-1

CDR3nt: TGCAGTGCTGGCTCAGGGTACGAGCAGTACTTC
CDR3aa: CSAGSGYEQYF
j_gene: TRBJ2-7
d_gene: .
abundance: .
v_gene: TRBV20-1

CDR3nt: TGTGCCAGCCCGGGCGGGAGAGGGAATGAGCAGTTCTTC
CDR3aa: CASPGGRGNEQFF
j_gene: TRBJ2-1
d_gene: TRBD2
abundance: .
v_gene: TRBV2

CDR3nt: TGCGCCAGCAGCTTGTTTTCCAGCGGGTTTAGCACAGATACGCAGTATTTT
CDR3aa: CASSLFSSGFSTDTQYF
j_gene: TRBJ2-3
d_gene: .
abundance: .
v_gene: TRBV5-1

CDR3nt: TGCAGTGGGAGGAACAATGAGCAGTTCTTC
CDR3aa: CSGRNNEQFF
j_gene: TRBJ2-1
d_gene: .
abundance: .
v_gene: TRBV20-1

CDR3nt: TGTGCCAGCAGCGCGGGGCCGGGACTAGAGAACACCGGGGAGCTGTTTTTT
CDR3aa: CASSAGPGLENTGELFF
j_gene: TRBJ2-2
d_gene: TRBD2
abundance: .
v_gene: TRBV9

CDR3nt: TGTGCCAGCAGCTTGGGGGGGACAGGAAACACCATATATTTT
CDR3aa: CASSLGGTGNTIYF
j_gene: TRBJ1-3
d_gene: .
abundance: once
v_gene: TRBV5-6

CDR3nt: TGTGCCTGGACCGCGGGCAGCAGCTACACCTTC
CDR3aa: CAWTAGSSYTF
j_gene: TRBJ1-2
d_gene: .
abundance: .
v_gene: TRBV30

CDR3nt: TGTGCCAGCAGTTTAAGGGGGCGAAACTATGGCTACACCTTC
CDR3aa: CASSLRGRNYGYTF
j_gene: TRBJ1-2
d_gene: TRBD1
abundance: .
v_gene: TRBV27

CDR3nt: TGTGCCAGCAGCTTAGGGGAGCGGGGTTACAATGAGCAGTTCTTC
CDR3aa: CASSLGERGYNEQFF
j_gene: TRBJ2-1
d_gene: TRBD2
abundance: .
v_gene: TRBV7-9

CDR3nt: TGTGCCAGCAAACACGGGACAGGGGGCGCTTACACCTTC
CDR3aa: CASKHGTGGAYTF
j_gene: TRBJ1-2
d_gene: TRBD1
abundance: .
v_gene: TRBV5-6

CDR3nt: TGCGCCATCCGGTACAGGGACTACGAGCAGTACTTC
CDR3aa: CAIRYRDYEQYF
j_gene: TRBJ2-7
d_gene: .
abundance: few
v_gene: TRBV4-1

CDR3nt: TGCGCCAGCGGACGAGCGGTTAGCACAGATACGCAGTATTTT
CDR3aa: CASGRAVSTDTQYF
j_gene: TRBJ2-3
d_gene: .
abundance: .
v_gene: TRBV5-1

CDR3nt: TGTGCCAGCAGTTTGGCCGGGATACCTAATGAAAAACTGTTTTTT
CDR3aa: CASSLAGIPNEKLFF
j_gene: TRBJ1-4
d_gene: .
abundance: .
v_gene: TRBV27